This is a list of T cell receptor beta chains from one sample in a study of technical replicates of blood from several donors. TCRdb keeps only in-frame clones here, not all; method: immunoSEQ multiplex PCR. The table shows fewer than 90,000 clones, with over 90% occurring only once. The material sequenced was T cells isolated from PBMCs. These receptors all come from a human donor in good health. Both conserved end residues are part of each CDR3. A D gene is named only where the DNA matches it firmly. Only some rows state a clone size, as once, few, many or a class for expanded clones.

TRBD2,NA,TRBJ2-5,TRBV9,CASSARPAGPQLAQYF,TGTGCCAGCAGCGCCCGACCAGCGGGGCCCCAGTTGGCCCAGTACTTC
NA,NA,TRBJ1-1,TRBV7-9,CASSLDSRVAFF,TGTGCCAGCAGCTTAGACAGCCGCGTGGCTTTCTTT
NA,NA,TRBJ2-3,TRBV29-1,CSVDFPTDTDTQYF,TGCAGCGTTGATTTTCCGACAGACACAGATACGCAGTATTTT
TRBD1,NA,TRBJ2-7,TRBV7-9,CASSTLPQGSGSYEQYF,TGTGCCAGCAGCACCCTCCCACAGGGGTCGGGGTCCTACGAGCAGTACTTC
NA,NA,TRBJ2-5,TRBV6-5,CASGAETQYF,TGTGCCAGCGGGGCGGAGACCCAGTACTTC
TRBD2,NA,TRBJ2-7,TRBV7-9,CASSSLSGGYEQYF,TGTGCCAGCAGCTCGCTATCGGGGGGGTACGAGCAGTACTTC
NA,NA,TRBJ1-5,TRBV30,CAWSSGINQPQHF,TGTGCCTGGAGTTCCGGGATCAATCAGCCCCAGCATTTT
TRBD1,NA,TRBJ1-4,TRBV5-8,CASSLGAGTGINEKLFF,TGTGCCAGCAGCTTGGGGGCAGGGACAGGCATAAATGAAAAACTGTTTTTT
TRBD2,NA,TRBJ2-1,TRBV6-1,CASSESSGRANEQFF,TGTGCCAGCAGTGAAAGTAGCGGGAGGGCCAATGAGCAGTTCTTC
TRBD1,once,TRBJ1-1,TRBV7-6,CASSLIGTDFTEAFF,TGTGCCAGCAGCCTAATCGGGACAGACTTTACCGAAGCTTTCTTT
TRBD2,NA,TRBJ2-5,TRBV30,CAWSGGLAGGRWETQYF,TGTGCCTGGAGTGGTGGTCTAGCGGGGGGGCGATGGGAGACCCAGTACTTC
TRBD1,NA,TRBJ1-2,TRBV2,CASSLGQDGYTF,TGTGCCAGCAGTTTGGGACAGGATGGCTACACCTTC
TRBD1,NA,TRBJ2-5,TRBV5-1,CASSLDRGRETQYF,TGCGCCAGCAGCTTGGACAGGGGGCGAGAGACCCAGTACTTC
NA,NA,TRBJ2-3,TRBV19,CASSRGGADYF,TGTGCCAGTAGTAGAGGCGGGGCGGACTATTTT
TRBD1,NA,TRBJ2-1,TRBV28,CASSRTGTGYNEQFF,TGTGCCAGCAGTCGTACCGGGACAGGCTACAATGAGCAGTTCTTC
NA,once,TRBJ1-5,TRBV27,CASSFINQPQHF,TGTGCCAGCAGTTTTATCAATCAGCCCCAGCATTTT
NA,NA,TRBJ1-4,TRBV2,CASSVLMDEKLFF,TGTGCCAGCAGTGTCCTAATGGATGAAAAACTGTTTTTT
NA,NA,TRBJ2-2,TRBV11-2,CASSRTGELFF,TGTGCCAGCAGCCGGACCGGGGAGCTGTTTTTT
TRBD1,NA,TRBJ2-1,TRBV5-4,CASSSGTGVYNEQFF,TGTGCCAGCAGCTCCGGGACAGGGGTCTACAATGAGCAGTTCTTC
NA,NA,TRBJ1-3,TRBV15,CATSRAGTGNTIYF,TGTGCCACCAGCAGAGCGGGGACTGGAAACACCATATATTTT
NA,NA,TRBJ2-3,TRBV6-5,CASSYSGLGTDTQYF,TGTGCCAGCAGTTACTCTGGGCTTGGCACAGATACGCAGTATTTT
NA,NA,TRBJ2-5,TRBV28,CASSLGSEGARETQYF,TGTGCCAGCAGTTTGGGGTCGGAGGGGGCGAGGGAGACCCAGTACTTC
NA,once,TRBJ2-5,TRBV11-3,CASSSNRYQETQYF,TGTGCCAGCAGCTCAAACAGGTACCAAGAGACCCAGTACTTC
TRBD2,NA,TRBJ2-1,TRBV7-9,CASSPTGTRTYNEQFF,TGTGCCAGCAGCCCTACGGGGACTAGGACCTACAATGAGCAGTTCTTC
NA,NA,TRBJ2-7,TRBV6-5,CASSYLTGREQYF,TGTGCCAGCAGTTACTTAACAGGGCGCGAGCAGTACTTC
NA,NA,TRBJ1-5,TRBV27,CASSSRSNQPQHF,TGTGCCAGCAGTTCCAGAAGCAATCAGCCCCAGCATTTT
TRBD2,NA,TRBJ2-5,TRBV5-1,CASSLALAGGPRETQYF,TGCGCCAGCAGCTTGGCTCTCGCGGGGGGTCCACGGGAGACCCAGTACTTC
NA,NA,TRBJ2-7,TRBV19,CASSIPGGYEQYF,TGTGCCAGTAGTATCCCCGGGGGCTACGAGCAGTACTTC
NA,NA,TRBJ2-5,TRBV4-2,CASSQTGVSRGETQYF,TGTGCCAGCAGCCAGACGGGAGTTTCAAGGGGAGAGACCCAGTACTTC
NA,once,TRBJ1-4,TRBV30,CAWSVQGINEKLFF,TGTGCCTGGAGTGTGCAGGGAATTAATGAAAAACTGTTTTTT
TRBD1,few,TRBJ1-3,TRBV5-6,CASSLLDRDGNTIYF,TGTGCCAGCAGCTTGTTAGACAGGGATGGAAACACCATATATTTT
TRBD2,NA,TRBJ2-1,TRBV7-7,CASSSSGSGYNEQFF,TGTGCCAGCAGCTCCAGCGGGAGTGGCTACAATGAGCAGTTCTTC
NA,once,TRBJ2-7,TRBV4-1,CASSQPIRDIDHEQYF,TGCGCCAGCAGCCAACCTATAAGGGACATCGATCACGAGCAGTACTTC
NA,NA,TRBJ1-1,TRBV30,CAWSNRPRQRHAEAFF,TGTGCCTGGTCTAACAGGCCCCGACAACGACACGCTGAAGCTTTCTTT
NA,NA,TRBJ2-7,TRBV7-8,CASSSGGSGWDDEQYF,TGTGCCAGCAGCTCAGGAGGGTCGGGGTGGGATGACGAGCAGTACTTC